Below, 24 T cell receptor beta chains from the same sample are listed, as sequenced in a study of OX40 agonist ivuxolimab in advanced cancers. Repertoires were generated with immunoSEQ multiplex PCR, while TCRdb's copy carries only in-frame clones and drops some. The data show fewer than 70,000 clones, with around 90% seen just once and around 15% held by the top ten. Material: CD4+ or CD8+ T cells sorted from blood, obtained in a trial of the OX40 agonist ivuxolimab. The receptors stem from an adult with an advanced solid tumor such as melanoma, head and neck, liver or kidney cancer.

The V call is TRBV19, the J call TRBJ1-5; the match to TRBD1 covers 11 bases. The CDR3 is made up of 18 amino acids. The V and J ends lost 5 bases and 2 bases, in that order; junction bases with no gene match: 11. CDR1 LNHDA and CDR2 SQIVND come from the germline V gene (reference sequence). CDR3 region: CASSAGTGGIKGNQPQHF. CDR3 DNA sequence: TGTGCCAGTAGTGCCGGGACAGGGGGAATCAAGGGCAATCAGCCCCAGCATTTT.

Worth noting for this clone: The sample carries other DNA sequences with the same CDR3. This CDR3 is CASSLVGQETQYF. The CDR3 nucleotides are TGCGCCAGCAGCTTGGTGGGGCAAGAGACCCAGTACTTC. The chain has TRBV5-1 and TRBJ2-5; no definite D call. The length of the CDR3 is 13 residues. Germline assignment: CDR1 SGHRS and CDR2 YFSETQ. The V gene lost 0 bases and the J gene lost 2 bases, with 5 bases spanning the gap.

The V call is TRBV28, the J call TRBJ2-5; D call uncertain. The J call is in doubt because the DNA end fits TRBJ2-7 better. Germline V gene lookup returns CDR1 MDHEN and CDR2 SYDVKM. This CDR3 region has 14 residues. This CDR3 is CASSLVSQVYEQYF. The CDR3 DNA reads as TGTGCCAGCAGTCTTGTTTCCCAGGTCTACGAGCAGTACTTC.

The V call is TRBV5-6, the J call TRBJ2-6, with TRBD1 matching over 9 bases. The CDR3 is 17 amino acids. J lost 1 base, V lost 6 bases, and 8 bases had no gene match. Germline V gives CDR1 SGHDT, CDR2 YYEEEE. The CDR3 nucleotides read TGTGCCAGCACACCGGGACAGGGTTTTTCTGGGGCCAACGTCCTGACTTTC. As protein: CASTPGQGFSGANVLTF.

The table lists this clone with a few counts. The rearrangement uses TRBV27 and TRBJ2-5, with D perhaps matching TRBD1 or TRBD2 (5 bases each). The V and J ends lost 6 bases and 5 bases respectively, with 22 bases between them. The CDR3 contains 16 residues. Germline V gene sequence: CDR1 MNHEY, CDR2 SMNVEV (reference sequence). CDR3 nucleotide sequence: TGTGCCAGCAGCCCTGAGAGGGGATTGAGAGAGGAGACCCAGTACTTC. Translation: CASSPERGLREETQYF.

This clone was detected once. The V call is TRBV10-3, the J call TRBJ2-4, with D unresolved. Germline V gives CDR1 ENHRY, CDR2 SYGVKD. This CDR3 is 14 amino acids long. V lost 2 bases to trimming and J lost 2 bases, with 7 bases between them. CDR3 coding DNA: TGTGCCATCAGTGAGGGTGGGTCCAAAAACATTCAGTACTTC. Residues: CAISEGGSKNIQYF.

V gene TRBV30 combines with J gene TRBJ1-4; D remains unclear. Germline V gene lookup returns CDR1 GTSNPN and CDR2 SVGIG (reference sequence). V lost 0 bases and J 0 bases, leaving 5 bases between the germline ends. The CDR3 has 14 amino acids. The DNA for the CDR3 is TGTGCCTGGAGTGTGGGTGCAACTAATGAAAAACTGTTTTTT. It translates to CAWSVGATNEKLFF.

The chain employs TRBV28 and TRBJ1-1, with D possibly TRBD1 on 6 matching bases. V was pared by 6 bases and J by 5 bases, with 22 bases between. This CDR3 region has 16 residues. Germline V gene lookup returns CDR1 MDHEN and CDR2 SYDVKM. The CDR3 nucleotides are TGTGCCAGCAGCCTCTCGCCGGACAGAGGGGCAACTGAAGCTTTCTTT. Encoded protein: CASSLSPDRGATEAFF. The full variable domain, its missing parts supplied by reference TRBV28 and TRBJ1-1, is DVKVTQSSRYLVKRTGEKVFLECVQDMDHENMFWYRQDPGLGLRLIYFSYDVKMKEKGDIPEGYSVSREKKERFSLILESASTNQTSMYLCASSLSPDRGATEAFFGQGTRLTVV.

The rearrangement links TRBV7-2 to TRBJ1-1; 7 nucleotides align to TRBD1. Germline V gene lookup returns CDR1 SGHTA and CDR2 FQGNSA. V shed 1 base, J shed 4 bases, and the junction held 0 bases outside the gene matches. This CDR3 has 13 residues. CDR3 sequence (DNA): TGTGCCAGCAGCTTAGGACAGGGCACTGAAGCTTTCTTT. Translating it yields CASSLGQGTEAFF.

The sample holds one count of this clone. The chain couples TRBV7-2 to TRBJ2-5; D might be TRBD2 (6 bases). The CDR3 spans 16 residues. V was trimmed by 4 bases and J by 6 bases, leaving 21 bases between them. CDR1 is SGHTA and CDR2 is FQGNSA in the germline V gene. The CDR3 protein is CASSYGGFPEEKTQYF. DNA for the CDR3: TGTGCCAGCAGCTATGGGGGGTTTCCGGAGGAGAAGACCCAGTACTTC.

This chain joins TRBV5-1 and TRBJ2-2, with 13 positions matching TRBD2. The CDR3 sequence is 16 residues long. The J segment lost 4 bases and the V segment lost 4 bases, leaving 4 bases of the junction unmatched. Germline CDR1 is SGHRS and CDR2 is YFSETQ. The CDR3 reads CASSDGLAGATGELFF. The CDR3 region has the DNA TGCGCCAGCAGCGACGGACTAGCGGGAGCCACCGGGGAGCTGTTTTTT.

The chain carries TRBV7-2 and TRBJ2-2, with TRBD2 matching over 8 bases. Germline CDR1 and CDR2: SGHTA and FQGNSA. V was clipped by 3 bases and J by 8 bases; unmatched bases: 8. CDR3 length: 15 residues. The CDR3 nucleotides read TGTGCCAGCAGCTTGGGACTAGGCGGTGTGGGGGAGCTGTTTTTT. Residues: CASSLGLGGVGELFF.

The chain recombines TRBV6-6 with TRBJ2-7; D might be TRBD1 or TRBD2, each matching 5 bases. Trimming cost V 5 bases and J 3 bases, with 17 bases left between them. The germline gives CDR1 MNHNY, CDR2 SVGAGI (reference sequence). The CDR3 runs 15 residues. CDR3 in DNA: TGTGCCAGCAGTATAGACCGGGACCTTTACTACGAGCAGTACTTC. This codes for CASSIDRDLYYEQYF.

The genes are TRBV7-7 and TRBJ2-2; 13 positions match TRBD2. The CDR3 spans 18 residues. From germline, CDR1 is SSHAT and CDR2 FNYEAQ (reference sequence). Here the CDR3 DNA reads TGTGCTAGTACTCCCGGGACTAGCGGGATGTCTAACACCGGGGAGCTGTTTTTT. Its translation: CASTPGTSGMSNTGELFF.

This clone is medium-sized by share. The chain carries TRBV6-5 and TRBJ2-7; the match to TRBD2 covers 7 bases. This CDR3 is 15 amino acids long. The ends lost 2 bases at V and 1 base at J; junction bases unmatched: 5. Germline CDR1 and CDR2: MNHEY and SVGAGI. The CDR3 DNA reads TGTGCCAGCAGTTACCGGCGGGAGAGGTCCTACGAGCAGTACTTC. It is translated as CASSYRRERSYEQYF.

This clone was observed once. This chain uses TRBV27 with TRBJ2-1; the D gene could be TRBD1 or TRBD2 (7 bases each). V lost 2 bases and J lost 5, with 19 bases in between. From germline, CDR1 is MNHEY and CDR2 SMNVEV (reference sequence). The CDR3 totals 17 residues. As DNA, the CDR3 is TGTGCCAGCAGTTTAAGGTTGAGAGCGGGACAGAACAATGAGCAGTTCTTC. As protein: CASSLRLRAGQNNEQFF.

CDR3 region: CSVGTGVVTGELFF. The CDR3 DNA reads as TGCAGCGTGGGTACAGGGGTGGTCACCGGGGAGCTGTTTTTT. The chain carries TRBV29-1 and TRBJ2-2; 7 bases map to TRBD1. The V segment lost 6 bases and the J segment 4 bases; nucleotides outside the gene matches: 8. The CDR3 length is 14 residues. Germline CDR1 reads SQVTM; CDR2 reads ANQGSEA.

The DNA of the CDR3 is TGTGCCAGCTCACCTCTGGACCGGGACGGATATACGCAGTATTTT. Encoded protein: CASSPLDRDGYTQYF. The V gene is TRBV18, the J gene TRBJ2-3; D may be TRBD1 or TRBD2 (5 bases each). CDR1 and CDR2 (germline): KGHSH, LQKENI. The CDR3 sequence is 15 residues long. Trimming stripped 3 bases from V and 7 bases from J, with 17 bases between.

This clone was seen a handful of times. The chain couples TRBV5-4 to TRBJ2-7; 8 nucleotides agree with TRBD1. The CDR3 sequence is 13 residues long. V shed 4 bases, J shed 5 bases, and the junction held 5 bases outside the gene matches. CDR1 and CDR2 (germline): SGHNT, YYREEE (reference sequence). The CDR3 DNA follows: TGTGCCAGCAGCCCGGACAGGGCCCACGAGCAGTACTTC. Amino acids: CASSPDRAHEQYF. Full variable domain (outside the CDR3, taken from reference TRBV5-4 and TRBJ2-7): ETGVTQSPTHLIKTRGQQVTLRCSSQSGHNTVSWYQQALGQGPQFIFQYYREEENGRGNFPPRFSGLQFPNYSSELNVNALELDDSALYLCASSPDRAHEQYFGPGTRLTVT.

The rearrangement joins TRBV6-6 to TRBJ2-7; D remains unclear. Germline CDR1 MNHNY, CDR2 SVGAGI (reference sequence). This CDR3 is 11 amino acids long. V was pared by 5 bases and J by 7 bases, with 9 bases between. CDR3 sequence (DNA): TGTGCCAGCAGTGATGCGCGGGAGCAGTACTTC. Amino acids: CASSDAREQYF.

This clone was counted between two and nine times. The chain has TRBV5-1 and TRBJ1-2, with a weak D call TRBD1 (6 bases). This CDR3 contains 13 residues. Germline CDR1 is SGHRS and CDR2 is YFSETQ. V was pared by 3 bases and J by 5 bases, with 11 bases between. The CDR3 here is CASSSGGGYGYTF. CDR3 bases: TGCGCCAGCAGCTCCGGGGGCGGGTATGGCTACACCTTC.

CDR3 sequence reads: CASSPTVGQYF. For the CDR3, the DNA is TGTGCCAGCAGTCCAACTGTGGGGCAGTACTTC. This rearrangement joins TRBV6-5 to TRBJ2-7; D uncertain. CDR1 MNHEY and CDR2 SVGAGI come from the germline V gene. V was trimmed by 5 bases and J by 9 bases, leaving 11 bases between them. The CDR3 consists of 11 residues.

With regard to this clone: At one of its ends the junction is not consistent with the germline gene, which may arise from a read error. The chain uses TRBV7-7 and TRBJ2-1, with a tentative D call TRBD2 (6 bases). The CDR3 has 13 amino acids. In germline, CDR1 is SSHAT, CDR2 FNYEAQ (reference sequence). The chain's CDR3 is CASSLSRGLEQFF. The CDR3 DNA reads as TGTGCTAGCAGCTTATCGCGGGGCCTTGAGCAGTTCTTC.

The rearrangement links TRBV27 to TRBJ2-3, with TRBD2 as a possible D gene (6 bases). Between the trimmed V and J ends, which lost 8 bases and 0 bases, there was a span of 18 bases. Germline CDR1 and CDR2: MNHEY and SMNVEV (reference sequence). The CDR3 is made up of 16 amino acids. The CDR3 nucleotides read TGTGCCAGCTCTGAACGGGGAGGATCTAGCACAGATACGCAGTATTTT. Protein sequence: CASSERGGSSTDTQYF.